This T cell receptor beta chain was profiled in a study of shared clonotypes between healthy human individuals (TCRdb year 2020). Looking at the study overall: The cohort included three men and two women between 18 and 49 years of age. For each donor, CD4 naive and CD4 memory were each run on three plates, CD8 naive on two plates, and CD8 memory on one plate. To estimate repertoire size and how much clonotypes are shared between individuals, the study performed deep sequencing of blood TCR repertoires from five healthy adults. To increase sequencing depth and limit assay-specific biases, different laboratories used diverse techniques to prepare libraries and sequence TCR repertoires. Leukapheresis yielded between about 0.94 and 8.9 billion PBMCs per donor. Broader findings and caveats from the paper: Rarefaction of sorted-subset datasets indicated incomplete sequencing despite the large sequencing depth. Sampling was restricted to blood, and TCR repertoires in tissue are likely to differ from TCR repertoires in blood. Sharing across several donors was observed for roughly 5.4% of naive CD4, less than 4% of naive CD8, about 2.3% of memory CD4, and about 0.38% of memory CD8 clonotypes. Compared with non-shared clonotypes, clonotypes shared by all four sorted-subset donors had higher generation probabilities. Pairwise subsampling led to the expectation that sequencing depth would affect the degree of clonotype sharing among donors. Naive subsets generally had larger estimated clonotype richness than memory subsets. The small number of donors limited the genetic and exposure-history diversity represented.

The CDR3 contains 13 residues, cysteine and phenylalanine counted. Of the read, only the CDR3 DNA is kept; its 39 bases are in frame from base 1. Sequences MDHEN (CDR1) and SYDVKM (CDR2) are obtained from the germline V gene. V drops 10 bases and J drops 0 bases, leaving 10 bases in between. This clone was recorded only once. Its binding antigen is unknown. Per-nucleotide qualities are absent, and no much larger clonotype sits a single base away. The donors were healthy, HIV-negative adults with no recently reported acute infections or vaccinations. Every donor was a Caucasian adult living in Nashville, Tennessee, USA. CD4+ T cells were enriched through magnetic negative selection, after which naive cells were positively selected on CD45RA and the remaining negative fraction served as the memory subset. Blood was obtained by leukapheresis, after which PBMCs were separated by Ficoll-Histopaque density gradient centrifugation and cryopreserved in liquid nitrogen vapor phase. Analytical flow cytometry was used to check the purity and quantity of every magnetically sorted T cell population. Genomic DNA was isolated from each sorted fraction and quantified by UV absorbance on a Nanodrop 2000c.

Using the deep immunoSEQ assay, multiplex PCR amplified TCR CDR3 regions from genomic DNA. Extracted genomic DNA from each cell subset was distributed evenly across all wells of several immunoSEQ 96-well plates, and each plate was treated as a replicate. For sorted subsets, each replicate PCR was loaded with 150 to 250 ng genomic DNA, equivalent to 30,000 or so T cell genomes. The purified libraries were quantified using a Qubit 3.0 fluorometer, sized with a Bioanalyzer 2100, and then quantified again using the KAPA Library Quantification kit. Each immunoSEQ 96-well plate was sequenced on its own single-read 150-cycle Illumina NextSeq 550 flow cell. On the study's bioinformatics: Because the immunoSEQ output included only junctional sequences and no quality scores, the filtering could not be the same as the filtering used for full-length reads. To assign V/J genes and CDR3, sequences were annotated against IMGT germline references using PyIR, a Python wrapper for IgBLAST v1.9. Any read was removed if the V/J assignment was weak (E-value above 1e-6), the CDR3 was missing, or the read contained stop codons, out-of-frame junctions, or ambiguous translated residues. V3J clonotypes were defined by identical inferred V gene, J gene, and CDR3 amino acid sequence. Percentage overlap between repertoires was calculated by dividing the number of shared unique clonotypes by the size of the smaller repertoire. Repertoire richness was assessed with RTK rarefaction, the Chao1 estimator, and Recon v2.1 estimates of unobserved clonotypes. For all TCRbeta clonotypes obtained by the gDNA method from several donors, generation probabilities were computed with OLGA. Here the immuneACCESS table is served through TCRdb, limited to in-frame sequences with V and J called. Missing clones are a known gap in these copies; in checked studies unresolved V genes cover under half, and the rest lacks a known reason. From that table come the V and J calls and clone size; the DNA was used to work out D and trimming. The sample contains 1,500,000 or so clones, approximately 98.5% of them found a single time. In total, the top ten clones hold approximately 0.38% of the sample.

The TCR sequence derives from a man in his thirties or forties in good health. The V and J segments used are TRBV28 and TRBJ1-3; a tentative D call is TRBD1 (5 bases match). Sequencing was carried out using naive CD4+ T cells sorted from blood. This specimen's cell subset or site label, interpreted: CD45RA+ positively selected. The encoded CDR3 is CATTGYSGNTIYF. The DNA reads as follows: TGTGCCACCACAGGCTACTCTGGAAACACCATATATTTT.